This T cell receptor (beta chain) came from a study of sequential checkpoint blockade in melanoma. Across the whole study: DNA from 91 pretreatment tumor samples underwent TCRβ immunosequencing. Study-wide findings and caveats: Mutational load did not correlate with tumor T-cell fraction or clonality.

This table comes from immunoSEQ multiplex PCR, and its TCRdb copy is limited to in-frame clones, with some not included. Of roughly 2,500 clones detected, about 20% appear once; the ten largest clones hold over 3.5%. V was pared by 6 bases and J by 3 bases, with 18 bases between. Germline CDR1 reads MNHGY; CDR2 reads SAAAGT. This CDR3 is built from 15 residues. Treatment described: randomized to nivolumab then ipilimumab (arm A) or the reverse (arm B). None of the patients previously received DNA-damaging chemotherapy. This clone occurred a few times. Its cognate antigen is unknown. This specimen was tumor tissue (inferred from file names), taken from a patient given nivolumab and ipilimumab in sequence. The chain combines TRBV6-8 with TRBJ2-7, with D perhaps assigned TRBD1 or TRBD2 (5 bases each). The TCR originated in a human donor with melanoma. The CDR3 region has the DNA TGTGCCAGCAGCAAGACCGGGACGGGAAACTACGAGCAGTACTTC. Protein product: CASSKTGTGNYEQYF.